This TCR beta chain was identified during a study of Siglec-9 on CD8 T cells in melanoma. Regarding the study as a whole: An effector memory CD8+ T-cell subset seemingly accumulating in melanoma was reportedly marked and regulated by Siglec-9.

Note on this clone: The antigen is not known.

Here immunoSEQ multiplex PCR was the method, and the copy in TCRdb shows in-frame clones only, minus some. The sample carries 36,000 or so clones, 65% to 85% recorded once. Trimming stripped 7 bases from V and 6 bases from J, with 16 bases between. The CDR3 runs to 14 residues. Germline loops: CDR1 LNHDA, CDR2 SQIVND (reference sequence). Input material: Siglec-9- CD8+ T cells sorted from blood. The chain couples TRBV19 to TRBJ2-1, with D maybe TRBD1 (6 bases). This sequence was found in a human donor in good health. The DNA for the CDR3 is TGTGCCAGTAATATGCTCGGGGACACCAATGAGCAGTTCTTC. It codes for CASNMLGDTNEQFF.